This TCR beta chain came from a study of lymphopenia after photon versus proton radiotherapy. V lost 5 bases, J lost 8 bases, and 8 bases stayed unmatched. Germline V lookup: CDR1 MNHNY, CDR2 SVGAGI (reference sequence). This CDR3 spans 14 amino acids. Overall study findings and caveats: Proton therapy kept repertoires fairly stable, unlike photons, which gained effector/memory cells. After the lymphocyte nadir, photon-treated repertoires showed oligoclonal expansion, especially of CD8+ Temra cells. Only patients who died were analyzed for survival; proton advantage is unproven.

About this clone itself: Its target is unknown.

TCRdb's table, derived via immunoSEQ multiplex PCR, lists solely in-frame clones and lacks some. The table lists about 30,000 clones, nearly 95% of them singletons, with under 0.9% in the top ten. This rearrangement joins TRBV6-6 to TRBJ1-2, with TRBD1 matching 10 bases. Sequenced material: peripheral blood, taken from a patient treated with photon-based radiotherapy. The clonotype originates from a woman in her forties or fifties with cholangiocarcinoma. The CDR3 is CASSTRQGAGGYTF. CDR3 in DNA: TGTGCCAGCAGTACGCGACAGGGGGCGGGAGGCTACACCTTC.